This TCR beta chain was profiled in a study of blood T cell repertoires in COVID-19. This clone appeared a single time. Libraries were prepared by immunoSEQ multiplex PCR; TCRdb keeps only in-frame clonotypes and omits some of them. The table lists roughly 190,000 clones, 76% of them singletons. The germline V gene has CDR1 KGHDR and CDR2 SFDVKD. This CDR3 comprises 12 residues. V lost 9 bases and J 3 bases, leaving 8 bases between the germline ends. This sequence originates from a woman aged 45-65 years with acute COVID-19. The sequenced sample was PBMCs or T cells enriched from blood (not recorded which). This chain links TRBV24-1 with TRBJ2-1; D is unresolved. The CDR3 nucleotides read TGTGCCACCGTAGACAACTACAATGAGCAGTTCTTC. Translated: CATVDNYNEQFF.